This T cell receptor beta chain emerged from a study of radiation and T cells in renal cell carcinoma. Study-level information: Nephrectomy followed 15 Gy stereotactic body radiation by 4 weeks.

This table comes from immunoSEQ multiplex PCR, and its TCRdb copy is limited to in-frame clones, with some not included. The sample lists about 120,000 clones, 80% to 90% occurring once. CDR1 is GTSNPN and CDR2 is SVGIG in the germline V gene (reference sequence). Trimming pared 0 bases from V and 4 bases from J, leaving 27 bases between. This CDR3 spans 19 amino acids. Time point: blood 2 weeks post-SBRT. Documented treatment: 15 Gy SBRT to primary tumor, nephrectomy 4 weeks later. Serial blood draws occurred at baseline and 2 and 4 weeks post-SBRT. The chain uses TRBV30 and TRBJ1-2, with D uncertain. This receptor was obtained from a woman aged 55 to 70 with renal cell carcinoma. Sequenced here: blood, sampled from a patient whose treatment included radiotherapy and nephrectomy. The CDR3 sequence is CAWSVRVGKADHLLYGYTF. The CDR3 coding sequence is TGTGCCTGGAGTGTAAGGGTAGGAAAGGCAGACCATCTTCTCTATGGCTACACCTTC.